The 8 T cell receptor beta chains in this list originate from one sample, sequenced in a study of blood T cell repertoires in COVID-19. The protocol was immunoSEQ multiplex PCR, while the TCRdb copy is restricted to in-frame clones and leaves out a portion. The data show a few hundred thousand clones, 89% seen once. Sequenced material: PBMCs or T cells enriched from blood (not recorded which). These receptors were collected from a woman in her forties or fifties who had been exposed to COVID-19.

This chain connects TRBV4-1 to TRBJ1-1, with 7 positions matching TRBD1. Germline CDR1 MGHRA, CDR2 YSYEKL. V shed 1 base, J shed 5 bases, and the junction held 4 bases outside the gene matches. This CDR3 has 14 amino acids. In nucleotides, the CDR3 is TGCGCCAGCAGCCAAGTACAGGGGTGGACTGAAGCTTTCTTT. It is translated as CASSQVQGWTEAFF.

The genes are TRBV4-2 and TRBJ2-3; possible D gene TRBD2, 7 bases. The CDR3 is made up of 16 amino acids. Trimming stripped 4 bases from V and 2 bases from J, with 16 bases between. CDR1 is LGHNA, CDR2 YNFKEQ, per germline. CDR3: CASSLRGGQSTDTQYF. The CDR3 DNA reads TGTGCCAGCAGCCTAAGGGGGGGGCAGTCCACAGATACGCAGTATTTT.

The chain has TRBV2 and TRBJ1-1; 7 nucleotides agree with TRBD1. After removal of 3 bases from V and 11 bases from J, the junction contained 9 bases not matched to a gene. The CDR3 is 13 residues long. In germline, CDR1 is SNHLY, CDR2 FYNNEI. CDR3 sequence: CASSDYGTAGAFF. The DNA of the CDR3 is TGTGCCAGCAGTGACTACGGGACAGCAGGGGCTTTCTTT.

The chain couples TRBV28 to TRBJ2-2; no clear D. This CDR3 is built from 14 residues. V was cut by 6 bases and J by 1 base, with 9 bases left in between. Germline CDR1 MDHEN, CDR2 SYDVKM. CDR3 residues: CASRQTRNTGELFF. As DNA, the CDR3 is TGTGCCAGCAGACAGACAAGGAACACCGGGGAGCTGTTTTTT.

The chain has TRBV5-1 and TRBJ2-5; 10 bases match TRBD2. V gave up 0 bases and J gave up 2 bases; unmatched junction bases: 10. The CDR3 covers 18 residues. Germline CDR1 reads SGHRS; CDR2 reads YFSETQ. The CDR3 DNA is TGCGCCAGCAGCTTGGCCGGTGGAGCGGGGGGGACACAAGAGACCCAGTACTTC. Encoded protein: CASSLAGGAGGTQETQYF.

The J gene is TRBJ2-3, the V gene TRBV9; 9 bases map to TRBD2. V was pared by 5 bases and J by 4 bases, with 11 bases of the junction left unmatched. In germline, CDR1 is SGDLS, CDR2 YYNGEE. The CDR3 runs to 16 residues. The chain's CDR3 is CASSESGERGADTQYF. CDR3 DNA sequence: TGTGCCAGCAGTGAGTCGGGGGAGCGGGGGGCAGATACGCAGTATTTT. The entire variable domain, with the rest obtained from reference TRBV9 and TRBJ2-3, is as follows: DSGVTQTPKHLITATGQRVTLRCSPRSGDLSVYWYQQSLDQGLQFLIQYYNGEERAKGNILERFSAQQFPDLHSELNLSSLELGDSALYFCASSESGERGADTQYFGPGTRLTVL.

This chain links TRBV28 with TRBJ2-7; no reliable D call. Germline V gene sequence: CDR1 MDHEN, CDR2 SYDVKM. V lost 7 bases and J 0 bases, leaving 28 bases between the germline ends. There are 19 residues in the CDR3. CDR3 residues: CASTSVAEWQTRRSYEQYF. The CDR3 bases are TGTGCCAGCACCTCTGTTGCTGAGTGGCAAACCAGGCGCTCCTACGAGCAGTACTTC. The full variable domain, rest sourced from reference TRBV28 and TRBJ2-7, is DVKVTQSSRYLVKRTGEKVFLECVQDMDHENMFWYRQDPGLGLRLIYFSYDVKMKEKGDIPEGYSVSREKKERFSLILESASTNQTSMYLCASTSVAEWQTRRSYEQYFGPGTRLTVT.

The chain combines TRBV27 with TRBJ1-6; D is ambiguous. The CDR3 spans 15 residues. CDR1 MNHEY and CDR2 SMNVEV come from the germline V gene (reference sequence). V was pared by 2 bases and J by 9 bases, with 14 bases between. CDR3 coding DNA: TGTGCCAGCAGTTTAGCATCAGACGGCGGTTCACCCCTCCACTTT. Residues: CASSLASDGGSPLHF.